These 14 T cell receptor beta chains originate from one sample sequenced in a study of shared clonotypes between healthy human individuals. TCRdb's table, derived via immunoSEQ multiplex PCR, lists solely in-frame clones and lacks some. The table includes under 2,500,000 clones, about 94% detected once. The specimen sequenced was naive CD4+ T cells sorted from blood. Subset defined: CD45RA+ positively selected. The receptors were gathered from a man between 18 and 35 years old in good health.

CDR3 sequence reads: CASSGPMNYGYTF. CDR3 sequence (DNA): TGCGCCAGCAGCGGCCCGATGAACTATGGCTACACCTTC. The rearrangement links TRBV5-1 to TRBJ1-2; no firm D call. The CDR3 length is 13 residues. Trimming pared 4 bases from V and 2 bases from J, leaving 9 bases between. Germline V gene data show CDR1 as SGHRS and CDR2 as YFSETQ. Supplemented by reference TRBV5-1 and TRBJ1-2, the full variable domain reads KAGVTQTPRYLIKTRGQQVTLSCSPISGHRSVSWYQQTPGQGLQFLFEYFSETQRNKGNFPGRFSGRQFSNSRSEMNVSTLELGDSALYLCASSGPMNYGYTFGSGTRLTVV.

The chain recombines TRBV4-1 with TRBJ1-1; the match to TRBD1 covers 10 bases. Germline V CDR1 and CDR2: MGHRA, YSYEKL. The junction had 11 bases not matched to a gene; V was cut back by 1 base and J by 3 bases. The CDR3 has 18 amino acids. This CDR3 reads CASSQGRDRGLVDTEAFF. The DNA of the CDR3 is TGCGCCAGCAGCCAAGGCCGGGACAGGGGCCTTGTAGACACTGAAGCTTTCTTT.

This clone was found once. The chain recombines TRBV4-3 with TRBJ1-2, with no clear D. This CDR3 has 14 amino acids. V was trimmed by 4 bases and J by 1 base, leaving 10 bases between them. Germline assignment: CDR1 LGHNA and CDR2 YSLEER. CDR3 sequence reads: CASSPSWDNYGYTF. CDR3 bases: TGCGCCAGCAGCCCGTCATGGGATAACTATGGCTACACCTTC.

V usage is TRBV7-8 and J usage is TRBJ2-7; D is tentatively TRBD1 or TRBD2 (5 bases each). Germline loops: CDR1 SGHVS, CDR2 FQNEAQ. The V end lost 1 base, the J end lost 1 base, and 14 bases lay between the germline ends. The CDR3 loop spans 16 amino acids. The CDR3 nucleotides read TGTGCCAGCAGCTTAGGAGGGGTCGCGGGTTCCTACGAGCAGTACTTC. Protein: CASSLGGVAGSYEQYF.

The V call is TRBV5-1, the J call TRBJ2-1; unclear D gene. Trimming shortened V by 4 bases and J by 8 bases, and 10 bases separated the two germline ends. There are 12 residues in the CDR3. Germline V gives CDR1 SGHRS, CDR2 YFSETQ. The DNA for the CDR3 is TGCGCCAGCAGCCAAAGTTTCGATGAGCAGTTCTTC. It codes for CASSQSFDEQFF.

V is TRBV7-6 and J is TRBJ2-7; 8 nucleotides agree with TRBD1. Looked up from germline, CDR1 is SGHVS and CDR2 is FNYEAQ. V was clipped by 6 bases and J by 0 bases; unmatched bases: 7. This CDR3 spans 15 amino acids. The CDR3 DNA reads TGTGCCAGCAGGTTCGCGGACAGGGACTCCTACGAGCAGTACTTC. Protein: CASRFADRDSYEQYF.

The V call is TRBV5-1, the J call TRBJ1-4; 7 bases match TRBD1. Germline assignment: CDR1 SGHRS and CDR2 YFSETQ. The CDR3 totals 16 residues. V lost 4 bases and J lost 0; bases outside the gene matches: 6. CDR3 nucleotide sequence: TGCGCCAGCAGCGTTGGGACAGCCCCAACTAATGAAAAACTGTTTTTT. It is translated as CASSVGTAPTNEKLFF.

Comments on this clone: Different DNA sequences within this sample yield the same CDR3. The genes are TRBV18 and TRBJ1-1; D is unclear. Germline V gives CDR1 KGHSH, CDR2 LQKENI. CDR3 length: 13 residues. The germline V and J ends were trimmed by 3 bases and 0 bases, with 5 bases remaining between them. The CDR3 sequence is CASSPSMNTEAFF. Here the CDR3 DNA reads TGTGCCAGCTCACCGAGCATGAACACTGAAGCTTTCTTT.

The chain has TRBV12-2 and TRBJ1-2. TRBV12-2 is a listed pseudogene. The CDR3 covers 14 residues. The CDR3 here is CASRLTRGDYGYTF. CDR3 DNA sequence: TGTGCAAGTCGCTTGACGAGGGGGGACTATGGCTACACCTTC.

This clone was detected once. The chain recombines TRBV6-5 with TRBJ1-1, with TRBD1 identical over 11 bases. After removal of 5 bases from V and 7 bases from J, the junction contained 6 bases not matched to a gene. The germline CDR1 and CDR2 sequences are MNHEY and SVGAGI. The CDR3 length is 14 residues. The CDR3 spells CASSRTGGSFEAFF. The CDR3 DNA reads as TGTGCCAGCAGTAGGACAGGGGGCTCGTTTGAAGCTTTCTTT.

V usage is TRBV6-6 and J usage is TRBJ2-7; D is possibly TRBD2 (6 bases). The germline CDR1 and CDR2 sequences are MNHNY and SVGAGI (reference sequence). This CDR3 has 15 amino acids. With 6 bases removed from V and 2 bases from J, the gap between germline ends came to 17 bases. The CDR3 coding sequence is TGTGCCAGCAGGCCCCCCGGGACGGGAGCCTACGAGCAGTACTTC. This gives the protein CASRPPGTGAYEQYF.

The V gene is TRBV19, the J gene TRBJ2-3; 9 nucleotides agree with TRBD2. Germline CDR1 reads LNHDA; CDR2 reads SQIVND (reference sequence). The trim removed 5 bases at V and 7 bases at J, leaving 22 bases unmatched. CDR3 length equals 19 residues. CDR3 amino acids: CASSSQLIQAREGRNTQYF. The CDR3 DNA is TGTGCCAGTAGTTCCCAGCTCATTCAGGCGCGGGAGGGCCGGAATACGCAGTATTTT.

The chain combines TRBV4-1 with TRBJ1-4, with a tentative D call TRBD1 (5 bases). Per the germline V gene, CDR1 is MGHRA and CDR2 is YSYEKL. V was shortened by 1 base and J by 2 bases, with 11 bases between the two germline ends. The CDR3 consists of 16 residues. CDR3 sequence reads: CASSQGIGGTNEKLFF. CDR3 in DNA: TGCGCCAGCAGCCAAGGAATCGGGGGGACTAATGAAAAACTGTTTTTT.

The rearrangement joins TRBV7-2 to TRBJ1-5, with 10 nucleotides matching TRBD1. This CDR3 spans 15 amino acids. Germline V gives CDR1 SGHTA, CDR2 FQGNSA. After removal of 5 bases from V and 1 base from J, the junction contained 2 bases not matched to a gene. This chain's CDR3 is CASSRQGASNQPQHF. For the CDR3, the DNA is TGTGCCAGCAGCCGACAGGGGGCAAGCAATCAGCCCCAGCATTTT.